This T cell receptor (beta chain) was documented in a study of cytomegalovirus exposure and HLA in healthy donors. PCR primers comprised 60 Vbeta and 13 Jbeta primers. The assay was immunoSEQ multiplex PCR, and TCRdb's table has in-frame clones only and misses some. The profile covers about 120,000 clones, with more than 65% appearing a single time and approximately 9.9% taken by the ten largest. Looked up from germline, CDR1 is SGHNT and CDR2 is YYREEE (reference sequence). The length of the CDR3 is 14 residues. V shed 4 bases and J shed 10 bases, with 15 bases lying between them. V gene TRBV5-4 combines with J gene TRBJ1-6; maybe TRBD1 (5 bases). Sequenced sample: PBMCs. The source is a middle-aged man in good health and CMV-seropositive. For the CDR3, the DNA is TGTGCCAGCAGCCTCGACAGTGGCGGCTCACCCCTCCACTTT. Translation: CASSLDSGGSPLHF.